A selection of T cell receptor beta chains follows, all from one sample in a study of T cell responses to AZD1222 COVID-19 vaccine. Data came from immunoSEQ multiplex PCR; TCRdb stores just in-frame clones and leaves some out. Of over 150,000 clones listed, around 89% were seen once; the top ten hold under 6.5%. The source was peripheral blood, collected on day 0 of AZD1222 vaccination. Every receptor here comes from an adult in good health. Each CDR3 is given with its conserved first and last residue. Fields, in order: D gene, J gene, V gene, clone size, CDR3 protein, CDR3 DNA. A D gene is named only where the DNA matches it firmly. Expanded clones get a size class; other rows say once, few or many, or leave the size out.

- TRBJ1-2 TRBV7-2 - CASSLAGRGGYTF TGTGCCAGCAGCTTAGCAGGGAGGGGTGGCTACACCTTC
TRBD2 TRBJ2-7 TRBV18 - CASSPPTGLAGNEQYF TGTGCCAGCTCACCACCCACGGGACTAGCGGGGAACGAGCAGTACTTC
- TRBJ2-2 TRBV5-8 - CASTPDAGRAGELFF TGTGCCAGCACCCCCGACGCGGGGCGGGCCGGGGAGCTGTTTTTT
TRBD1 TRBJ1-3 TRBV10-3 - CATEGQGNTIYF TGTGCCACCGAGGGACAGGGAAACACCATATATTTT
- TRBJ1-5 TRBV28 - CASSFRAFGNQPQHF TGTGCCAGCAGTTTCAGGGCTTTCGGCAATCAGCCCCAGCATTTT
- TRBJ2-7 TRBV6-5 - CASLGPFYEQYF TGTGCCAGCCTAGGGCCCTTCTACGAGCAGTACTTC
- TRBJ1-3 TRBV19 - CASSRVAPSSSGNTIYF TGTGCCAGTAGTCGGGTCGCACCCTCCAGCTCTGGAAACACCATATATTTT
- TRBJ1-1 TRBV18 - CASSPNADTEAFF TGTGCCAGCTCACCAAACGCGGACACTGAAGCTTTCTTT
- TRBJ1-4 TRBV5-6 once CASSSNGAPGEKLFF TGTGCCAGCAGCTCCAACGGGGCACCGGGTGAAAAACTGTTTTTT
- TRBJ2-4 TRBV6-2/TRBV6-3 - CASSFRSDPKNIQYF TGTGCCAGCAGTTTTCGTAGCGATCCCAAAAACATTCAGTACTTC
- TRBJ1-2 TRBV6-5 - CASSLREANYGYTF TGTGCCAGCAGTTTACGGGAGGCCAACTATGGCTACACCTTC
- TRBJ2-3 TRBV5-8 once CASSLTLVEDTQYF TGTGCCAGCAGCTTGACCCTCGTGGAAGATACGCAGTATTTT
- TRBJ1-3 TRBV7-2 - CASSLGQAGVRNTIYF TGTGCCAGCAGCTTAGGGCAGGCGGGCGTCAGAAACACCATATATTTT
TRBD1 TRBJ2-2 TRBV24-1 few CATSDLTPGQGLTGELFF TGTGCCACCAGTGATTTGACTCCGGGACAGGGCCTGACCGGGGAGCTGTTTTTT
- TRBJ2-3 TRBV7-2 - CASSLRRRAVSTDTQYF TGTGCCAGCAGCTTAAGACGGCGAGCGGTGAGCACAGATACGCAGTATTTT
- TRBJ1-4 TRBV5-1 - CASSLYGINEKLFF TGCGCCAGCAGCTTGTACGGTATAAATGAAAAACTGTTTTTT
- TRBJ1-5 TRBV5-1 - CASSLGGGNQPQHF TGCGCCAGCAGCTTGGGAGGGGGTAATCAGCCCCAGCATTTT
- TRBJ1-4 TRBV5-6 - CASSLGFNGEKLFF TGTGCCAGCAGCTTGGGGTTTAATGGTGAAAAACTGTTTTTT
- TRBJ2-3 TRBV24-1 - CATSSGTDTQYF TGTGCCACCAGTTCGGGAACAGATACGCAGTATTTT
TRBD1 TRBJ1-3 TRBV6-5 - CASSYSTTGAGNTIYF TGTGCCAGCAGTTACTCGACGACAGGGGCTGGAAACACCATATATTTT
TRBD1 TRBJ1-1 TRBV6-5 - CASSYMGQLLNTEAFF TGTGCCAGCAGTTACATGGGACAGCTCTTGAACACTGAAGCTTTCTTT
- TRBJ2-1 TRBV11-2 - CASSLELRRYEQFF TGTGCCAGCAGCTTAGAGTTGCGACGGTATGAGCAGTTCTTC
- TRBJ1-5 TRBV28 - CASSLGDRTQPQHF TGTGCCAGCAGTTTAGGTGACAGGACTCAGCCCCAGCATTTT
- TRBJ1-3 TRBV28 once CASSPDYRFPSGNTIYF TGTGCCAGCAGTCCCGATTATAGGTTCCCCTCTGGAAACACCATATATTTT